This note documents a single T cell receptor beta chain sequence. Those enrolled in Seattle joined during active infection and were followed longitudinally afterward. These data come from a study of blood T cell repertoires in COVID-19. Across the study: The cDNA or gDNA used as material had been derived from T cells, B-cell-depleted T cells, or PBMCs.

Generated by immunoSEQ multiplex PCR, the TCRdb table keeps only in-frame clones and is missing some. Of about 260,000 clones in the sample, about 90% were seen once. Sequencing was performed on peripheral blood. This TCR was recovered from a person between 18 and 30 years old with COVID-19, enrolled during active disease.

The chain's CDR3 is CATSDAGQGPSGANVLTF. As DNA, the CDR3 is TGTGCCACCAGTGATGCGGGACAGGGGCCCTCTGGGGCCAACGTCCTGACTTTC. The chain combines TRBV24-1 with TRBJ2-6; 10 nucleotides align to TRBD1. The V gene end was trimmed by 3 bases and the J gene end by 0 bases; junction bases not matched to a gene: 4. Germline values: CDR1 KGHDR, CDR2 SFDVKD. This CDR3 spans 18 amino acids.